A selection of T cell receptor beta chains follows, all from one sample in a study of T cells in Graves' hyperthyroidism and ophthalmopathy. TCRdb analysed the multiplex PCR reads with MiXCR anew, one entry per CDR3 protein. The profile shows approximately 640,000 distinct CDR3 sequences, nearly 45% of them singletons. The sequenced sample consisted of peripheral blood or thyroid tissue (not recorded which). These receptors came from an adult man with Graves' disease, either hyperthyroidism or ophthalmopathy (not recorded which). The CDR3 runs from the conserved cysteine through the conserved F or W. Fields, in order: CDR3 DNA, CDR3 protein, clone size, D gene, J gene, V gene. The D gene is left open where the match is weak. Part of the rows lack a size; the others show once, few, many or a class for expanded clones.

TGCAGTGCTAGGGCCGAGACAGGGGGCGTCAATTCACCCCTCCACTTT | CSARAETGGVNSPLHF | few | TRBD1 | TRBJ1-6 | TRBV20-1
TGTGCCAGCAGTTTATGGGAAAAATCGGACACTGAAGCTTTCTTT | CASSLWEKSDTEAFF | . | . | TRBJ1-1 | TRBV6-5
TGTGCCAGCAGCGTGGGGACTAGCGGGGGCCAAGAGACCCAGTACTTC | CASSVGTSGGQETQYF | . | TRBD2 | TRBJ2-5 | TRBV9
TGTGCCATCAGTGAGTCGTCCTTAAAGGGTCCCTATGGCTACACCTTC | CAISESSLKGPYGYTF | . | . | TRBJ1-2 | TRBV10-3
TGTGCCATCTCCGGGACTAGCGGGAGTCGTGGGGAGCTGTTTTTT | CAISGTSGSRGELFF | few | TRBD2 | TRBJ2-2 | TRBV10-3
TGCAGCGTATTCCCGGGACTAGCGGGAGAAGAGACCCAGTACTTC | CSVFPGLAGEETQYF | few | TRBD2 | TRBJ2-5 | TRBV29-1
TGTGCCAGTAGTATTGGGGGCAGGGGCAATCAGCCCCAGCATTTT | CASSIGGRGNQPQHF | . | . | TRBJ1-5 | TRBV19
TGCAGCGACAGGACACGCGTTGGCACCGGGGAGCTGTTTTTT | CSDRTRVGTGELFF | . | . | TRBJ2-2 | TRBV29-1
TGTGCCACCAGCAGCATTCGGACAGGGCGTGGCTACACCTTC | CATSSIRTGRGYTF | once | TRBD1 | TRBJ1-2 | TRBV15
TGTGCCCTAGCGGGGGAGAGCACAGATACGCAGTATTTT | CALAGESTDTQYF | . | TRBD2 | TRBJ2-3 | TRBV5-4
TGTGCCAGCAGTCCGGGGTCCATGGGCCTCCACTTT | CASSPGSMGLHF | many | . | TRBJ1-6 | TRBV7-8
TGCAGCCGGGACAGGGAAGTCTCCTACGAGCAGTACTTC | CSRDREVSYEQYF | . | TRBD1 | TRBJ2-7 | TRBV29-1
TGTGCCAGCAGCGAGACCAGCTCCTACGAGCAGTACTTC | CASSETSSYEQYF | many | . | TRBJ2-7 | TRBV7-9
TGCAGCGTTGATTTCGGGACCCGGGAGACCCAGTACTTC | CSVDFGTRETQYF | . | . | TRBJ2-5 | TRBV29-1
TGTGCCAGCAGGTGGGGACAGGGGAGCACTGAAGCTTTCTTT | CASRWGQGSTEAFF | few | TRBD1 | TRBJ1-1 | TRBV7-3
TGCAGGCTAACCCTAGCGGGGGGGCCGAACCAAGAGACCCAGTACTTC | CRLTLAGGPNQETQYF | once | TRBD2 | TRBJ2-5 | TRBV29-1
TGTGCCACCCGGGGGGGTAAAGCTTTCTTT | CATRGGKAFF | once | . | TRBJ1-1 | TRBV15
TGTGCCAGCAGTGAATATAATACAGGGACGACGGGCACTGAAGCTTTCTTT | CASSEYNTGTTGTEAFF | . | . | TRBJ1-1 | TRBV25-1
TGTGCCACCACGACGGGACAGCCTAATGAAAAACTGTTTTTT | CATTTGQPNEKLFF | many | TRBD1 | TRBJ1-4 | TRBV10-3
TGTGCCAGCAGCTTAGCCGGACTAGCGGTATACGAGCAGTACTTC | CASSLAGLAVYEQYF | many | TRBD2 | TRBJ2-7 | TRBV7-2